This T cell receptor beta chain appears in the sequencing data of a study of early T cells in non-severe SARS-CoV-2 infection. Background on the study: Sequencing input comprised bulk RNA from unsorted whole blood; chain pairing was not available. Whole-study results and caveats: Matches to VDJdb favored anti-spike CD8 responses and missed private and CD4 specificities.

This clonotype was recorded many times. Antigen specificity is unknown. The library protocol tagged individual cDNA molecules with unique molecular identifiers. TCRdb passed the 5' RACE reads through MiXCR, listing each CDR3 protein once. The table lists more than 45,000 distinct CDR3 sequences, roughly 7.7% of them singletons. This CDR3 is 14 amino acids long. The V end was cut by 3 bases, the J end by 2 bases, with 12 bases between. Germline V lookup: CDR1 SGHRS, CDR2 YFSETQ. This chain connects TRBV5-1 to TRBJ2-7; D is possibly TRBD2 (6 bases). Sequencing input: whole blood. This TCR was sampled from an adult who was a healthcare worker with PCR-confirmed SARS-CoV-2 infection or an uninfected control (not recorded which). The CDR3 loop reads CASSYETSPYEQYF. In DNA, the CDR3 is TGCGCCAGCAGCTATGAGACTAGTCCCTACGAGCAGTACTTC.